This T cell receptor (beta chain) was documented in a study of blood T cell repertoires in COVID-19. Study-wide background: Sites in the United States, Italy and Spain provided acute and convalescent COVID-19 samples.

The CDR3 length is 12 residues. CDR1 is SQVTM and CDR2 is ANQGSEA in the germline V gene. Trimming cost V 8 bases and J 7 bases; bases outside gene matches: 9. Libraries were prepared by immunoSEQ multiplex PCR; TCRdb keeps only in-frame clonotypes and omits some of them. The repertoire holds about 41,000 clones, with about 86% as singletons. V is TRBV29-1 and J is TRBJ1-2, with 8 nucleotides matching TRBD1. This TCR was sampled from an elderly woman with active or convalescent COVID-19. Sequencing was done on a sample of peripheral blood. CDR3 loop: CSTRGTGGGYTF. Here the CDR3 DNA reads TGCAGCACCCGAGGGACAGGAGGTGGCTACACCTTC.